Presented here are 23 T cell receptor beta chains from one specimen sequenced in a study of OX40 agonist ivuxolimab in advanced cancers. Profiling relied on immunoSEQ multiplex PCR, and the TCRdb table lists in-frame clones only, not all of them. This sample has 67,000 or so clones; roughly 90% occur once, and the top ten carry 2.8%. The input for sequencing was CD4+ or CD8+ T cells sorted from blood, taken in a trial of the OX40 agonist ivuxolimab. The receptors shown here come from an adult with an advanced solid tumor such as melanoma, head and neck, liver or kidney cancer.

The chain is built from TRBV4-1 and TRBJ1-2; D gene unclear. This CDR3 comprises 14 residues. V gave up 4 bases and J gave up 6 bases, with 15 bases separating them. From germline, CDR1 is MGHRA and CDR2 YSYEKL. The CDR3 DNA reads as TGCGCCAGCAGCCCGCAGAGGGTCTCGGATGGCTACACCTTC. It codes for CASSPQRVSDGYTF.

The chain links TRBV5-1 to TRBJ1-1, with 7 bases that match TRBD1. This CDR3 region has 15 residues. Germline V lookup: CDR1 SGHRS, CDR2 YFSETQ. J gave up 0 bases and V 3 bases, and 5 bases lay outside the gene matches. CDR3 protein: CASSSTGSLNTEAFF. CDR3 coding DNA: TGCGCCAGCAGCTCGACAGGGTCCCTGAACACTGAAGCTTTCTTT.

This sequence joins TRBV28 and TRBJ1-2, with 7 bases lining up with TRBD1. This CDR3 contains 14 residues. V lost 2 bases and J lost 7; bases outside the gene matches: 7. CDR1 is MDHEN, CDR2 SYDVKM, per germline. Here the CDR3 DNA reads TGTGCCAGCAGTTTAGGAGGGGGCGCACCTGGCTACACCTTC. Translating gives CASSLGGGAPGYTF.

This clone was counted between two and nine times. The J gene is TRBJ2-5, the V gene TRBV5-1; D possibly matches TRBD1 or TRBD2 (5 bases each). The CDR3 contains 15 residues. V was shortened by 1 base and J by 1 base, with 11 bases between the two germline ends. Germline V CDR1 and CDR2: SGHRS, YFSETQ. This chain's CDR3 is CASSLFRDGQETQYF. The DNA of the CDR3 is TGCGCCAGCAGCTTGTTTCGGGACGGCCAAGAGACCCAGTACTTC.

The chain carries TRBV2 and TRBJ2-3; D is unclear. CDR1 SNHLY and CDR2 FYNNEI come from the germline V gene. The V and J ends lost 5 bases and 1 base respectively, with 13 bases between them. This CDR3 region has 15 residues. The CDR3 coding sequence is TGTGCCAGCAGTTCGGTAGGGCACCGCACAGATACGCAGTATTTT. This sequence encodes CASSSVGHRTDTQYF. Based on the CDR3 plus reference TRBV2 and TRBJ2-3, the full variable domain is EPEVTQTPSHQVTQMGQEVILRCVPISNHLYFYWYRQILGQKVEFLVSFYNNEISEKSEIFDDQFSVERPDGSNFTLKIRSTKLEDSAMYFCASSSVGHRTDTQYFGPGTRLTVL.

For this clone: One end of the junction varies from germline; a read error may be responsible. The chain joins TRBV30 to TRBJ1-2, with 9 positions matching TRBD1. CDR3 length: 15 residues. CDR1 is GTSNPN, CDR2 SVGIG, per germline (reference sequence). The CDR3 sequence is CARSVRSDRGNGYTF. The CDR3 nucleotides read TGTGCCCGGAGTGTCAGATCGGACAGGGGCAATGGCTACACCTTC.

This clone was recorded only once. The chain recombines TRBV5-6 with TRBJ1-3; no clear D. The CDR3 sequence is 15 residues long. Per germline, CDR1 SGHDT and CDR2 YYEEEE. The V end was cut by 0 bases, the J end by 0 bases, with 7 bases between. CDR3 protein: CASSLGLSSGNTIYF. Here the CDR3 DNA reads TGTGCCAGCAGCTTGGGCCTTAGCTCTGGAAACACCATATATTTT.

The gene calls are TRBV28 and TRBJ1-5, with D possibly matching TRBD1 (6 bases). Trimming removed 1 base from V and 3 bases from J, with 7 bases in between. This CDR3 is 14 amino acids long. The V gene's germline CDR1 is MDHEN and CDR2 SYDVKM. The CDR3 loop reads CASSLSGANQPQHF. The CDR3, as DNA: TGTGCCAGCAGTTTATCAGGGGCCAATCAGCCCCAGCATTTT.

The CDR3: CASSIVSPVNQPQHF. The CDR3 nucleotides are TGTGCCAGTAGTATAGTTTCGCCAGTAAATCAGCCCCAGCATTTT. The rearrangement joins TRBV19 to TRBJ1-5; no definite D call. The CDR3 is 15 residues long. Trimming cost V 1 base and J 4 bases, with 11 bases left between them. Germline V gives CDR1 LNHDA, CDR2 SQIVND (reference sequence).

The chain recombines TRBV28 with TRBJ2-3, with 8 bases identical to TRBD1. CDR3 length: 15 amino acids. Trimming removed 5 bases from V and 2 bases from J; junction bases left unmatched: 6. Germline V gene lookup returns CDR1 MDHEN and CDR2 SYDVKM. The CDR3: CASSGQGTVTDTQYF. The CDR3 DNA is TGTGCCAGCAGTGGACAGGGAACGGTCACAGATACGCAGTATTTT.

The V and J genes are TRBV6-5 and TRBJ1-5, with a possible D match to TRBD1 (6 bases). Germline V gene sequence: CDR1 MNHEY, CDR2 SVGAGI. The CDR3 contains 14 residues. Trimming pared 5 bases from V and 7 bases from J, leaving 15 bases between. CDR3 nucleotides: TGTGCCAGCAGTGACAGGCAGGGTGGACAGCCCCAGCATTTT. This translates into CASSDRQGGQPQHF.

The CDR3 DNA follows: TGTGCCAGCAGCTTGGATTTAGGGATTATCGGAAACACCATATATTTT. Encoded protein: CASSLDLGIIGNTIYF. V usage is TRBV7-9 and J usage is TRBJ1-3; D gene unclear. Between the trimmed V and J ends, which lost 3 bases and 4 bases, there was a span of 16 bases. The CDR3 is made up of 16 amino acids. The germline CDR1 and CDR2 sequences are SEHNR and FQNEAQ (reference sequence).

The CDR3 here is CASSPPNSNQPQHF. The CDR3 DNA follows: TGTGCCAGCAGCCCACCCAATAGCAATCAGCCCCAGCATTTT. The rearrangement uses TRBV28 and TRBJ1-5; no clear D gene. This CDR3 is built from 14 residues. CDR1 MDHEN and CDR2 SYDVKM come from the germline V gene. The germline V and J ends were trimmed by 6 bases and 0 bases, with 9 bases remaining between them. The entire variable domain, with the rest obtained from reference TRBV28 and TRBJ1-5, is as follows: DVKVTQSSRYLVKRTGEKVFLECVQDMDHENMFWYRQDPGLGLRLIYFSYDVKMKEKGDIPEGYSVSREKKERFSLILESASTNQTSMYLCASSPPNSNQPQHFGDGTRLSIL.

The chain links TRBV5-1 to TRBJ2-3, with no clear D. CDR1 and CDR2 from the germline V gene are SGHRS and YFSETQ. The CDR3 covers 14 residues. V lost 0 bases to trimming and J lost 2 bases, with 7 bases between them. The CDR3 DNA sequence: TGCGCCAGCAGCTTGGGTAGCCCCACAGATACGCAGTATTTT. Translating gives CASSLGSPTDTQYF.

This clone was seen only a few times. As DNA, the CDR3 is TGTGCCAGCAGTTTGACAGACCGTTACGAGCAGTACTTC. Its translation: CASSLTDRYEQYF. The chain recombines TRBV7-3 with TRBJ2-7; maybe TRBD1 (5 bases). This CDR3 spans 13 amino acids. V shed 6 bases and J shed 4 bases, with 13 bases lying between them. Germline V gene sequence: CDR1 SGHTA, CDR2 FQGTGA.

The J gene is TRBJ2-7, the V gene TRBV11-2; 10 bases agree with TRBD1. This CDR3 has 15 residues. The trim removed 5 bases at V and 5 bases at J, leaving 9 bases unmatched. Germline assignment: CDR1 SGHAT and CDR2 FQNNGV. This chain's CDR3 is CASSKRQGAGDEQYF. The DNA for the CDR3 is TGTGCCAGCAGCAAAAGACAGGGGGCAGGCGACGAGCAGTACTTC.

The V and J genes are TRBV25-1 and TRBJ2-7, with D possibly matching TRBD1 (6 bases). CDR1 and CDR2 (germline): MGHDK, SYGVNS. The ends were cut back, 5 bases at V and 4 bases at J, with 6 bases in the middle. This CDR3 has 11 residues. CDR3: CASSQGYEQYF. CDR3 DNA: TGTGCCAGCAGTCAGGGGTACGAGCAGTACTTC.

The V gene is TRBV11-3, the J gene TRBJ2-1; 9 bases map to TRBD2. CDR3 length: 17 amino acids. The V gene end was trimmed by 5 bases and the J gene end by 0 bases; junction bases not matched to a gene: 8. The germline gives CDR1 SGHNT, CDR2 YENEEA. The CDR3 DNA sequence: TGTGCCAGCAGCGCCCGCGGCGGGGGGGCCTCCTACAATGAGCAGTTCTTC. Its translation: CASSARGGGASYNEQFF.

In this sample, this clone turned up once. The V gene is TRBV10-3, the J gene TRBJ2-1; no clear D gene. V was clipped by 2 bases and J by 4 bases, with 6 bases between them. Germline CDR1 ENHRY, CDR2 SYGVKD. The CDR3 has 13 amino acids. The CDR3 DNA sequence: TGTGCCATCAGTGAGGACGGATACAATGAGCAGTTCTTC. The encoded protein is CAISEDGYNEQFF.

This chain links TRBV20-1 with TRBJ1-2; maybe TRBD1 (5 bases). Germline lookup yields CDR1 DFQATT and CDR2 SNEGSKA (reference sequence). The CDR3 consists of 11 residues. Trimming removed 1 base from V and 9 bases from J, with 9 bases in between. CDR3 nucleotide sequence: TGCAGTGCTAGAGGAGGGGTACGCTACACCTTC. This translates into CSARGGVRYTF.

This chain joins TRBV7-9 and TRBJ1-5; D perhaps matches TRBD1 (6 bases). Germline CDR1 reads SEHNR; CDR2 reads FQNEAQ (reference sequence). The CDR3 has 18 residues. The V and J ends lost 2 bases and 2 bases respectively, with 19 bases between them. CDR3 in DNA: TGTGCCAGCAGCTTAAGCCCCTCCCGGGGGCCGGGCAATCAGCCCCAGCATTTT. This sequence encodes CASSLSPSRGPGNQPQHF. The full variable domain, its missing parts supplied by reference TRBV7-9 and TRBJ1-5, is DTGVSQNPRHKITKRGQNVTFRCDPISEHNRLYWYRQTLGQGPEFLTYFQNEAQLEKSRLLSDRFSAERPKGSFSTLEIQRTEQGDSAMYLCASSLSPSRGPGNQPQHFGDGTRLSIL.

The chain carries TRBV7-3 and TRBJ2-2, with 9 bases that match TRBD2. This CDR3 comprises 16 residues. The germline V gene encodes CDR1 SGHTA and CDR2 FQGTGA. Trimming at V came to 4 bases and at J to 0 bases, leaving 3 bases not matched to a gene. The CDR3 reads CASSSVAGANTGELFF. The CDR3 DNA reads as TGTGCCAGCAGCTCTGTAGCGGGGGCGAACACCGGGGAGCTGTTTTTT. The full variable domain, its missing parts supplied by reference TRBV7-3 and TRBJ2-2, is GAGVSQTPSNKVTEKGKYVELRCDPISGHTALYWYRQSLGQGPEFLIYFQGTGAADDSGLPNDRFFAVRPEGSVSTLKIQRTERGDSAVYLCASSSVAGANTGELFFGEGSRLTVL.

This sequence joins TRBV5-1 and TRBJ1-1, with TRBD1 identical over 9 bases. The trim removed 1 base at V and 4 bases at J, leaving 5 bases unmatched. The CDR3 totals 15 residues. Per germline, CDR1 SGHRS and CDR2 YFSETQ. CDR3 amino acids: CASSLTQGASTEAFF. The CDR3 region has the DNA TGCGCCAGCAGCTTGACACAGGGGGCGAGCACTGAAGCTTTCTTT.